This T cell receptor (beta chain) was observed in a study of T cell changes during pregnancy in multiple sclerosis. V dropped 5 bases and J dropped 14; count of bases not matched to a gene: 8. This CDR3 spans 10 amino acids. Germline V lookup: CDR1 DFQATT, CDR2 SNEGSKA (reference sequence). The table came from immunoSEQ multiplex PCR; TCRdb's copy has only in-frame clones and leaves some out. The sample lists around 100,000 clones, approximately 93% occurring once. Source: peripheral blood, taken after pregnancy. The sequence came from a female donor with multiple sclerosis, enrolled in a pregnancy study. The chain carries TRBV20-1 and TRBJ1-2; 7 bases agree with TRBD1. CDR3: CSAQSGGQTF. In nucleotides, the CDR3 is TGCAGTGCTCAATCAGGGGGACAAACCTTC.